This T cell receptor beta chain was sequenced for a study of metastatic and nonmetastatic thyroid tumors. Overall study: Comparison of repertoires was carried out across blood and tumor or nodule tissue from malignant and benign thyroid patients.

In the study's own analysis: Across clinicopathological groups, CDR3 differences served as the basis for building a distant-metastasis classifier for papillary thyroid cancer. TCRdb re-called clones via MiXCR from the PCR reads. In this record, the V and J calls reflect TCRdb's handling and not the investigators' own analysis. The sample consists of around 20,000 clones, about 33% of them appearing once. Germline V CDR1 and CDR2: SSHAT, FNYEAQ (reference sequence). The CDR3 is 14 residues long. Thyroid surgery had not been preceded by any treatment in any patient. A remark on this clone: A junction end diverges from the germline sequence, so it may reflect a read error.

The V and J genes are TRBV7-7 and TRBJ2-7; tentative D call: TRBD2 (6 bases). The sample was adjacent normal tissue. The source is a female donor with papillary thyroid cancer or a benign thyroid nodule (not recorded which). Some clones in this sample may be carry-over from other donors' samples. CDR3 region: CASSSLGGVDEQYF. The CDR3 DNA sequence: TGTGCTAGCAGCTCCCTGGGGGGAGTGGACGAGCAGTACTTC.